Following are 14 T cell receptor beta chains from one sample sequenced in a study of blood T cell repertoires in COVID-19. TCRdb keeps only in-frame clones here, not all; method: immunoSEQ multiplex PCR. This table holds approximately 110,000 clones, roughly 80% found once. The sample consisted of peripheral blood. The receptors here all came from a man between 70 and 80 years old with active or convalescent COVID-19.

The chain joins TRBV28 to TRBJ2-6, with a possible D match to TRBD2 (5 bases). The ends were cut back, 8 bases at V and 0 bases at J, with 17 bases in the middle. This CDR3 is built from 17 residues. Looked up from germline, CDR1 is MDHEN and CDR2 is SYDVKM. CDR3 DNA sequence: TGTGCCAGCCGGACTCCACCCGCGTACTCTGGGGCCAACGTCCTGACTTTC. Residues: CASRTPPAYSGANVLTF.

The chain uses TRBV2 and TRBJ1-1; TRBD1 agrees at 7 bases. CDR1 and CDR2 (germline): SNHLY, FYNNEI. The ends lost 7 bases at V and 1 base at J; junction bases unmatched: 6. The CDR3 covers 14 residues. CDR3: CASKIQGTNTEAFF. The CDR3 bases are TGTGCCAGCAAGATACAGGGGACGAACACTGAAGCTTTCTTT. The whole variable domain, filled in from reference TRBV2 and TRBJ1-1, reads EPEVTQTPSHQVTQMGQEVILRCVPISNHLYFYWYRQILGQKVEFLVSFYNNEISEKSEIFDDQFSVERPDGSNFTLKIRSTKLEDSAMYFCASKIQGTNTEAFFGQGTRLTVV.

CDR3 in amino acids: CATRSSTGELFF. The CDR3 DNA is TGTGCCACCAGGAGTTCCACCGGGGAGCTGTTTTTT. The chain recombines TRBV24-1 with TRBJ2-2; D gene uncertain. Trimming pared 7 bases from V and 4 bases from J, leaving 6 bases between. CDR1 is KGHDR, CDR2 SFDVKD, per germline. CDR3 length equals 12 residues.

J is TRBJ2-4 and V is TRBV2, with TRBD2 matching 10 bases. The V gene's germline CDR1 is SNHLY and CDR2 FYNNEI. The CDR3 spans 15 residues. V shed 8 bases and J 0 bases; nucleotides not matched to a gene: 4. The CDR3 DNA follows: TGTGCCAGCGGCGGGACTAGCGCAGCCAAAAACATTCAGTACTTC. This codes for CASGGTSAAKNIQYF. Full variable domain (rest looked up from reference TRBV2 and TRBJ2-4): EPEVTQTPSHQVTQMGQEVILRCVPISNHLYFYWYRQILGQKVEFLVSFYNNEISEKSEIFDDQFSVERPDGSNFTLKIRSTKLEDSAMYFCASGGTSAAKNIQYFGAGTRLSVL.

V and J are TRBV9 and TRBJ2-5; 10 bases fit TRBD1. J was trimmed by 4 bases and V by 3 bases; bases with no gene match: 3. The CDR3 runs to 14 residues. CDR1 is SGDLS, CDR2 YYNGEE, per germline. CDR3 sequence reads: CASSGTGGRETQYF. CDR3 bases: TGTGCCAGCAGCGGGACAGGGGGTCGAGAGACCCAGTACTTC.

The chain carries TRBV3-1 (or the pseudogene TRBV3-2) and TRBJ2-5; possible D gene TRBD2, 5 bases. This CDR3 is built from 12 residues. V was clipped by 4 bases and J by 7 bases, with 10 bases between them. Germline CDR1 and CDR2: LGHDT and YNNKEL (reference sequence). CDR3 sequence (DNA): TGTGCCAGCAGCCTCGCCCGGGGGACCCAGTACTTC. Amino acid sequence: CASSLARGTQYF.

This rearrangement joins TRBV3-1 (or the pseudogene TRBV3-2) to TRBJ2-1; a weak D match, TRBD2 (6 bases). The CDR3 is 15 residues long. V was trimmed by 1 base and J by 9 bases, leaving 16 bases between them. Looked up from germline, CDR1 is LGHDT and CDR2 is YNNKEL (reference sequence). The CDR3 loop reads CASSQGGELRREQFF. DNA for the CDR3: TGTGCCAGCAGCCAAGGGGGGGAGTTGAGACGTGAGCAGTTCTTC.

This sequence joins TRBV28 and TRBJ1-3, with D perhaps matching TRBD1 (6 bases). The CDR3 extends over 15 amino acids. V was cut by 6 bases and J by 4 bases, with 16 bases left in between. CDR1 MDHEN and CDR2 SYDVKM come from the germline V gene. CDR3 loop: CASRPLRGKGNTIYF. The CDR3 DNA reads as TGTGCCAGCAGACCCCTCAGGGGAAAGGGAAACACCATATATTTT.

V and J are TRBV5-1 and TRBJ1-3, with TRBD1 matching over 8 bases. Germline V gives CDR1 SGHRS, CDR2 YFSETQ. The ends lost 0 bases at V and 0 bases at J; junction bases unmatched: 11. This CDR3 spans 19 amino acids. This CDR3 reads CASSLVDTGTGLSGNTIYF. The CDR3 DNA follows: TGCGCCAGCAGCTTGGTAGATACCGGGACAGGACTCTCTGGAAACACCATATATTTT.

The V gene is TRBV30, the J gene TRBJ2-5, with D maybe TRBD1 (6 bases). The CDR3 has 13 amino acids. V dropped 5 bases and J dropped 1 base, with 11 bases sitting between them. CDR1 and CDR2 from the germline V gene are GTSNPN and SVGIG (reference sequence). Written as DNA, the CDR3 is TGTGCCTGGGCCTTGGACAGCCAAGAGACCCAGTACTTC. Translating it yields CAWALDSQETQYF.

The genes are TRBV7-9 and TRBJ1-1; the match to TRBD1 covers 8 bases. Germline CDR1 is SEHNR and CDR2 is FQNEAQ (reference sequence). V was pared by 6 bases and J by 10 bases, with 4 bases of the junction left unmatched. The CDR3 has 11 amino acids. CDR3 nucleotide sequence: TGTGCCAGCAGTTTCGGACAGGGAGCTTTCTTT. Protein product: CASSFGQGAFF.

The chain employs TRBV2 and TRBJ2-5; TRBD2 might be the D (6 bases). The CDR3 totals 12 residues. Per germline, CDR1 SNHLY and CDR2 FYNNEI. Trimming removed 8 bases from V and 1 base from J, with 8 bases in between. This chain's CDR3 is CASASVQETQYF. In nucleotides, the CDR3 is TGTGCCAGCGCTAGCGTCCAAGAGACCCAGTACTTC.

This clone is a singleton in its sample. The chain uses TRBV28 and TRBJ1-4; 7 positions match TRBD1. Trimming took 3 bases from V and 6 from J; bases not matched to a gene: 4. The CDR3 sequence is 14 residues long. Germline loops: CDR1 MDHEN, CDR2 SYDVKM. CDR3 DNA sequence: TGTGCCAGCAGTTTGATTACAGGGGATGAAAAACTGTTTTTT. It codes for CASSLITGDEKLFF.

This clone came up a few times. This chain joins TRBV7-9 and TRBJ1-4; 8 bases map to TRBD1. This CDR3 comprises 14 residues. Germline CDR1 SEHNR, CDR2 FQNEAQ (reference sequence). J gave up 2 bases and V 4 bases, and 0 bases lay outside the gene matches. CDR3 DNA sequence: TGTGCCAGCAGCTGGACAGGGACTAATGAAAAACTGTTTTTT. Its translation: CASSWTGTNEKLFF.